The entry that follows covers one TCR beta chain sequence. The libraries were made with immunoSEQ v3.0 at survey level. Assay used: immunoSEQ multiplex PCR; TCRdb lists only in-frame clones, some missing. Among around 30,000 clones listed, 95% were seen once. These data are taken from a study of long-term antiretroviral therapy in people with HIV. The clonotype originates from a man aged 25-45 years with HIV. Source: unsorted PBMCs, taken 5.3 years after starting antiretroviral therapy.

DNA of the CDR3: TGTGCCAGCAGCCCACGGACGAGGACAGATACGCAGTATTTT. Protein product: CASSPRTRTDTQYF. The rearrangement joins TRBV9 to TRBJ2-3; D gene ambiguous. CDR3 length equals 14 residues. Germline loops: CDR1 SGDLS, CDR2 YYNGEE. Trimming removed 4 bases from V and 3 bases from J, with 12 bases in between. Combining the CDR3 with reference TRBV9 and TRBJ2-3 gives the whole variable domain DSGVTQTPKHLITATGQRVTLRCSPRSGDLSVYWYQQSLDQGLQFLIQYYNGEERAKGNILERFSAQQFPDLHSELNLSSLELGDSALYFCASSPRTRTDTQYFGPGTRLTVL.